This record looks at one T cell receptor beta chain sequence and its context. From the RT-PCR reads, TCRdb called clonotypes with MiXCR, one entry per CDR3 protein. The sample has 550,000 to 750,000 distinct CDR3 sequences; 12% to 15% are singletons. Sequenced sample: memory CD4+ T cells from blood. The receptor was isolated from a female donor in good health, serving as a healthy control.

The CDR3 bases are TGCGCCAGCAGCTTCAGGGAGAGTGGGGCCAACGTCCTGACTTTC. This codes for CASSFRESGANVLTF. The V gene is TRBV5-1, the J gene TRBJ2-6; D may correspond to TRBD1 or TRBD2 (5 bases each). This CDR3 comprises 15 residues. V lost 2 bases to trimming and J lost 3 bases, with 9 bases between them. Per the germline V gene, CDR1 is SGHRS and CDR2 is YFSETQ.